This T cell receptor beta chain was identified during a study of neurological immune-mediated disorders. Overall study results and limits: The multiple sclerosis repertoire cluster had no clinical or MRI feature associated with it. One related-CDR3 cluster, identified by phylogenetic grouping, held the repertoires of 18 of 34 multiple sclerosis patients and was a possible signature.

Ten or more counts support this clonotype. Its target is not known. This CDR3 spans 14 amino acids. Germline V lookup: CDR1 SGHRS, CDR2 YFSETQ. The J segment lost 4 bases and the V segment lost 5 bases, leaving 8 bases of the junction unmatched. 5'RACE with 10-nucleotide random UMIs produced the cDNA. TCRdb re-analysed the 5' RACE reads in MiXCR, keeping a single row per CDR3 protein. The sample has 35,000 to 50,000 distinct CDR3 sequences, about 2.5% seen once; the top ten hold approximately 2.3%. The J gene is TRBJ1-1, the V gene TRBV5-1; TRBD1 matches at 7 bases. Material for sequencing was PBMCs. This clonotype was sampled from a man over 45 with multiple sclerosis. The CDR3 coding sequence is TGCGCCAGCAGTCGACAGGGCACGGGCACTGAAGCTTTCTTT. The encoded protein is CASSRQGTGTEAFF.